The clone carrying this TCR beta chain was counted ten times or more. Its antigen is as yet unknown. MiXCR, applied by TCRdb to the RACE reads, yields one record per CDR3 protein. The sample includes roughly 380,000 distinct CDR3 sequences, roughly 5% of them seen just once. The data stem from a study of human T cells and chemical hapten exposure. Broader study findings: Clustering by CDR3 similarity yielded significantly more large clusters from expanded TCRs than controls.

Time point denoted: pre-sensitization, week 0. Treatment indicated: therapeutic diphenylcyclopropenone sensitization with weekly scalp DPC. Germline loops: CDR1 MNHEY, CDR2 SVGAGI. Trimming took 0 bases from V and 2 from J, leaving 9 bases between them. There are 15 residues in the CDR3. This TCR was sampled from a woman aged 50 to 60 with alopecia areata. Some clones in this sample may be carry-over from other donors' samples. The starting material was whole blood, obtained in connection with sensitization to the hapten diphenylcyclopropenone (DPC). V is TRBV6-5 and J is TRBJ2-3; weak D call: TRBD2 (5 bases). The CDR3 reads CASSYSGLSTDTQYF. The CDR3 DNA follows: TGTGCCAGCAGTTACTCCGGACTCTCCACAGATACGCAGTATTTT.